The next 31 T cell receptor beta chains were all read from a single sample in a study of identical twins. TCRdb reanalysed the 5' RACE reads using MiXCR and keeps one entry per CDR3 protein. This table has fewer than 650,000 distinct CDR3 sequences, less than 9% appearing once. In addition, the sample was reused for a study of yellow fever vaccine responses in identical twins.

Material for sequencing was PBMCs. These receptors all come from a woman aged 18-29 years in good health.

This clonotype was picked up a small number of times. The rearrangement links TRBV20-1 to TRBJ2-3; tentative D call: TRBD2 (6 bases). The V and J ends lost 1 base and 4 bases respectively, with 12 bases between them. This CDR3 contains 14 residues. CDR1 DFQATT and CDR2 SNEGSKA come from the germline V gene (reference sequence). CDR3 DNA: TGCAGTGCTAGAGGGGAGGTTCGCGCAGATACGCAGTATTTT. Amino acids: CSARGEVRADTQYF.

This CDR3 reads CASSLGSRTEQFF. The CDR3 DNA reads TGTGCCAGCAGCTTAGGGTCCAGGACCGAGCAGTTCTTC. This chain joins TRBV11-2 and TRBJ2-1; D uncertain. There are 13 residues in the CDR3. Trimming removed 1 base at V and 10 bases at J, with 11 bases between. Per germline, CDR1 SGHAT and CDR2 FQNNGV.

The CDR3 coding sequence is TGCGCCAGCCAAGGGGGGGGTCCAAGCTCTGGGGCCAACGTCCTGACTTTC. Amino acids: CASQGGGPSSGANVLTF. The chain carries TRBV5-1 and TRBJ2-6, with a tentative D call TRBD2 (7 bases). CDR1 and CDR2 (germline): SGHRS, YFSETQ. Trimming left V 7 bases short and J 0 bases short, with 17 bases between. This CDR3 has 17 residues.

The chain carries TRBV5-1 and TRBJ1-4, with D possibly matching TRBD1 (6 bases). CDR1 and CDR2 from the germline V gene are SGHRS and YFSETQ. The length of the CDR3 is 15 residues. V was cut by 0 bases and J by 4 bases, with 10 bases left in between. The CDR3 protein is CASSLVTGVNEKLFF. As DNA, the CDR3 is TGCGCCAGCAGCTTGGTGACAGGAGTTAATGAAAAACTGTTTTTT.

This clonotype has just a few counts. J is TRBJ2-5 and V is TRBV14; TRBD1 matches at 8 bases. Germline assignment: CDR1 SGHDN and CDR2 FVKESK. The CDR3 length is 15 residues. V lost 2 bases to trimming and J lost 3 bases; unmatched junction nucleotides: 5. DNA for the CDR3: TGTGCCAGCAGCCAACAAAGGACAGGGAAAGAGACCCAGTACTTC. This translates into CASSQQRTGKETQYF.

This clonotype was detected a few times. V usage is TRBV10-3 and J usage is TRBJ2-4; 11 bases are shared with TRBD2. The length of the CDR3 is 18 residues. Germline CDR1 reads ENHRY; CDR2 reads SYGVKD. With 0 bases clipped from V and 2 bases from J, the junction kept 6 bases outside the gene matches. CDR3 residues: CAISESFPSGGPKNIQYF. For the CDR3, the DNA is TGTGCCATCAGTGAGTCGTTTCCTAGCGGGGGGCCCAAAAACATTCAGTACTTC.

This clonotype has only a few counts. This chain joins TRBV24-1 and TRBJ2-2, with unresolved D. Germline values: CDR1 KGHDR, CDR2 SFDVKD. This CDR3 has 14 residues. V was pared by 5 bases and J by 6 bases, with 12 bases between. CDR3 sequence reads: CATSVTDRSGELFF. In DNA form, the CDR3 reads TGTGCCACCAGTGTCACAGATCGGTCCGGGGAGCTGTTTTTT.

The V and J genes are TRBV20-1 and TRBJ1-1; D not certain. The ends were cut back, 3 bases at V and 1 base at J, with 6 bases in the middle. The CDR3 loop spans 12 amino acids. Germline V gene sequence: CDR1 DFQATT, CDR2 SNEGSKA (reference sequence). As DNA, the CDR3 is TGCAGTGCTAGTCCACAGAACACTGAAGCTTTCTTT. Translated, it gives CSASPQNTEAFF.

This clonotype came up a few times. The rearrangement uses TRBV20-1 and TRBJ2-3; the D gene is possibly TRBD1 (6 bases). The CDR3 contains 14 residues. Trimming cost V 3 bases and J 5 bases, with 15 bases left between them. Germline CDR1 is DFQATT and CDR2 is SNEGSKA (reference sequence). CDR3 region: CSASHSGAVDTQYF. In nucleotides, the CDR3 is TGCAGTGCTAGTCATTCAGGGGCGGTAGATACGCAGTATTTT.

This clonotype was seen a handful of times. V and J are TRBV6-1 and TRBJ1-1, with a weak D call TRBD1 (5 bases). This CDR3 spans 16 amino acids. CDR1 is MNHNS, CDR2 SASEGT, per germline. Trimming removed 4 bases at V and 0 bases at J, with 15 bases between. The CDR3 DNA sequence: TGTGCCAGCAGTGCGCCCCGACAGCTTATGAACACTGAAGCTTTCTTT. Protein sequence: CASSAPRQLMNTEAFF.

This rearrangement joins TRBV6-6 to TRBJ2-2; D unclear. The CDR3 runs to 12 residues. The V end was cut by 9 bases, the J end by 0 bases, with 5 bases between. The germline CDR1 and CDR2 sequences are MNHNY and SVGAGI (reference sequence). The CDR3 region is CASCANTGELFF. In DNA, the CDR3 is TGTGCCAGTTGCGCGAACACCGGGGAGCTGTTTTTT.

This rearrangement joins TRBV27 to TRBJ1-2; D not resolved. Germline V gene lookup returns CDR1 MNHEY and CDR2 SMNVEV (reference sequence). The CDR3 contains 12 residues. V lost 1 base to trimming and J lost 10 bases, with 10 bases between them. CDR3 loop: CASSLLGDTYTF. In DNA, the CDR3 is TGTGCCAGCAGTTTATTGGGTGATACCTACACCTTC.

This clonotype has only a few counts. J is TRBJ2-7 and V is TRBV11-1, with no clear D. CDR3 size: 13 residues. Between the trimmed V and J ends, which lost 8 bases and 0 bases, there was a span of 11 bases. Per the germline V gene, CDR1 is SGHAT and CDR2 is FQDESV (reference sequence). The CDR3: CASGGISSYEQYF. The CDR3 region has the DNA TGTGCCAGCGGCGGAATAAGCTCCTACGAGCAGTACTTC.

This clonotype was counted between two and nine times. The CDR3 spells CASSLSFPHLGADTQYF. The CDR3, as DNA: TGTGCCAGCAGCCTATCCTTTCCCCATTTAGGCGCAGATACGCAGTATTTT. The chain links TRBV6-1 to TRBJ2-3; D uncertain. The CDR3 has 17 residues. V was shortened by 6 bases and J by 4 bases, with 23 bases between the two germline ends. Looked up from germline, CDR1 is MNHNS and CDR2 is SASEGT.

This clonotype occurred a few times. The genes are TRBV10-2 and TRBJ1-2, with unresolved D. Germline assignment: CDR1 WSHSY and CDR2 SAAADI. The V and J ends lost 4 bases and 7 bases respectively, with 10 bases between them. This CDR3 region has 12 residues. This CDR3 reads CASSGVDGGYTF. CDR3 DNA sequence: TGCGCCAGCAGTGGGGTGGACGGTGGCTACACCTTC.

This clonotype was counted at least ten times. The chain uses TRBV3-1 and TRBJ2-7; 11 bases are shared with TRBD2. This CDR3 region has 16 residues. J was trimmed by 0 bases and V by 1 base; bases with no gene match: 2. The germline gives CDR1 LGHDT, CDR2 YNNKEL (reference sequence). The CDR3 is CASSQGLAGGSYEQYF. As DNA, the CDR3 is TGTGCCAGCAGCCAAGGGCTAGCGGGAGGCTCCTACGAGCAGTACTTC.

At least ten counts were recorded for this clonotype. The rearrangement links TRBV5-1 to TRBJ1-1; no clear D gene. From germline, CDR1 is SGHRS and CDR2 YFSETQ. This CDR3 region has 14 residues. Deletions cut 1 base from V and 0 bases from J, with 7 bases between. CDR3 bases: TGCGCCAGCAGCTTGATCGACATGAACACTGAAGCTTTCTTT. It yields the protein CASSLIDMNTEAFF.

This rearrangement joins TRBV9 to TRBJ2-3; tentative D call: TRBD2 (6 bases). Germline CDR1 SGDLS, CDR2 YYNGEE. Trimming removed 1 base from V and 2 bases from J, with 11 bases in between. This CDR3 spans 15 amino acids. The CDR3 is CASSVFGSLTDTQYF. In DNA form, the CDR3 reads TGTGCCAGCAGCGTATTCGGGAGTCTCACAGATACGCAGTATTTT.

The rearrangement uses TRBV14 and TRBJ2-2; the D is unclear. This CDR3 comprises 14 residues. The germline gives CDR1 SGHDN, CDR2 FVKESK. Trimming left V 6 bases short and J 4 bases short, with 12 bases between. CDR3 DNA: TGTGCCAGCAGTTCCAGTCTCCCCACCGGGGAGCTGTTTTTT. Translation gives CASSSSLPTGELFF.

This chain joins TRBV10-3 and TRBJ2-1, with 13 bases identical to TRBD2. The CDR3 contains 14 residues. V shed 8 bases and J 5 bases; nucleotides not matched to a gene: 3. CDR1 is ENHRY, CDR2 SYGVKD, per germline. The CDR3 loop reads CAIWTSGSDNEQFF. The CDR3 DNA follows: TGTGCCATCTGGACTAGCGGGAGTGACAATGAGCAGTTCTTC.

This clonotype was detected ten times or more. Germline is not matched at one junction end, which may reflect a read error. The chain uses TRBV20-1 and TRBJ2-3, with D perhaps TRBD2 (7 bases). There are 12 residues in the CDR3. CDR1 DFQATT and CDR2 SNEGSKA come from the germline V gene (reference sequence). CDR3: CSVTGAGDTRYF. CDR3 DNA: TGCAGTGTGACGGGGGCGGGGGATACGCGGTATTTT.

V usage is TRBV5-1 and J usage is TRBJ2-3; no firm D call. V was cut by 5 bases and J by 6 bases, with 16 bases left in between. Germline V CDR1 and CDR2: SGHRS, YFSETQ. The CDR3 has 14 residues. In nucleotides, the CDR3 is TGCGCCAGCAGAAGTCGTGGCGACAAGGATACGCAGTATTTT. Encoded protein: CASRSRGDKDTQYF.

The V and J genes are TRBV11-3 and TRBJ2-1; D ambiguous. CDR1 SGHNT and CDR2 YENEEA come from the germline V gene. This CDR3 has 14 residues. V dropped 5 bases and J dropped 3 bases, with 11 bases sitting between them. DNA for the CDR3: TGTGCCAGCAGCCCGGCCCAAATCTACAATGAGCAGTTCTTC. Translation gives CASSPAQIYNEQFF.

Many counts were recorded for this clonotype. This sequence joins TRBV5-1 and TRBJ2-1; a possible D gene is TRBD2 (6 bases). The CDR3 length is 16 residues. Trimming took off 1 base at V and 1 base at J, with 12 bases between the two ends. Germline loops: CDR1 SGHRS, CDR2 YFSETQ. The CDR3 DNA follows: TGCGCCAGCAGCTTGTCGGGTAGCGGATCCTACAATGAGCAGTTCTTC. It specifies CASSLSGSGSYNEQFF.

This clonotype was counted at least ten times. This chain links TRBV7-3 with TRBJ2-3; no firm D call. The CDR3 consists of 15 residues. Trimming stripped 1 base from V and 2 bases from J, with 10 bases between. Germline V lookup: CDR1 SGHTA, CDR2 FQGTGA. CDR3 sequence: CASSLRGQTTDTQYF. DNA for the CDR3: TGTGCCAGCAGCTTAAGAGGTCAGACCACAGATACGCAGTATTTT.

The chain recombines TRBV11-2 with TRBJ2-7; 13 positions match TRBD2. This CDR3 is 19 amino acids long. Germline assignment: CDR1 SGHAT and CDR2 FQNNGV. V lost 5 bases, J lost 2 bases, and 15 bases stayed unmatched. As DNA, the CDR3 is TGTGCCAGCAGCCCCCGGTCGGAGGGGACTAGCGGGAAGGCCTACGAGCAGTACTTC. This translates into CASSPRSEGTSGKAYEQYF. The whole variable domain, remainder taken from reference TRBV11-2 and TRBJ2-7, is EAGVAQSPRYKIIEKRQSVAFWCNPISGHATLYWYQQILGQGPKLLIQFQNNGVVDDSQLPKDRFSAERLKGVDSTLKIQPAKLEDSAVYLCASSPRSEGTSGKAYEQYFGPGTRLTVT.

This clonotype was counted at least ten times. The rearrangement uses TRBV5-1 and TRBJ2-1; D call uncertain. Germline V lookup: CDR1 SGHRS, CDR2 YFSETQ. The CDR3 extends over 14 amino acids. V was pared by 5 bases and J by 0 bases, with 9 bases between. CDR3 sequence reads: CASSRSGSYNEQFF. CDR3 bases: TGCGCCAGCAGTAGGTCCGGCTCCTACAATGAGCAGTTCTTC.

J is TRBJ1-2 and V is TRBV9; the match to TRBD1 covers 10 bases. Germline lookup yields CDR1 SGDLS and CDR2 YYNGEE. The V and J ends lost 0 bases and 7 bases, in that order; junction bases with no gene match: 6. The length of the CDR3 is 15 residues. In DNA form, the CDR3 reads TGTGCCAGCAGCGTAGAGGGACAGGGGACGGGTGGCTACACCTTC. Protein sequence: CASSVEGQGTGGYTF.

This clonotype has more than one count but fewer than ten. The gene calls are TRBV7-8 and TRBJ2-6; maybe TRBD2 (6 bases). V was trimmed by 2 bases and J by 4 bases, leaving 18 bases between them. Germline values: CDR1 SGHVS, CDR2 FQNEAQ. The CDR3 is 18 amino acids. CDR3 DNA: TGTGCCAGCAGCTTAAATCGGAGGGGCCTGAGAGGGGCCAACGTCCTGACTTTC. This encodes CASSLNRRGLRGANVLTF.

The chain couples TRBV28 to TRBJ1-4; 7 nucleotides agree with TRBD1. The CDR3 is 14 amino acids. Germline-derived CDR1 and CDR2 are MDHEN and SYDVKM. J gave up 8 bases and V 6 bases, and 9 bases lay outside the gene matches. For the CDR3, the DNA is TGTGCCAGCAGCCGACAGGGAACGGAAGAAAAACTGTTTTTT. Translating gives CASSRQGTEEKLFF. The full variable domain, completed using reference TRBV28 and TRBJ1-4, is DVKVTQSSRYLVKRTGEKVFLECVQDMDHENMFWYRQDPGLGLRLIYFSYDVKMKEKGDIPEGYSVSREKKERFSLILESASTNQTSMYLCASSRQGTEEKLFFGSGTQLSVL.

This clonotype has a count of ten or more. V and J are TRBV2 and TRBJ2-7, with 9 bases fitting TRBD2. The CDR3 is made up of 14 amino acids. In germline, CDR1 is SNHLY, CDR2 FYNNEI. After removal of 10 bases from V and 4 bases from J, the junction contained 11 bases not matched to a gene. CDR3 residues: CATALGSGRYEQYF. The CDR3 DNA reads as TGTGCCACCGCACTCGGTAGCGGGAGATACGAGCAGTACTTC. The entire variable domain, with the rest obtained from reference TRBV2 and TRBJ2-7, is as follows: EPEVTQTPSHQVTQMGQEVILRCVPISNHLYFYWYRQILGQKVEFLVSFYNNEISEKSEIFDDQFSVERPDGSNFTLKIRSTKLEDSAMYFCATALGSGRYEQYFGPGTRLTVT.